Given below is one T cell receptor (beta chain) in context. The data were obtained in a study of metastatic and nonmetastatic thyroid tumors. Germline loops: CDR1 SGHAT, CDR2 FQDESV (reference sequence). CDR3 size: 14 residues. The V gene lost 9 bases and the J gene lost 2 bases, with 16 bases spanning the gap. Treatment of any kind had been given to no patient before thyroid surgery. Per the authors' pipeline: Building a distant-metastasis classifier for papillary thyroid cancer drew on CDR3 differences across clinicopathological groups. Via MiXCR, TCRdb re-called the PCR reads. The V and J calls come from TCRdb's annotation, not from the publication. This sample has approximately 16,000 clones, with about 32% found just once.

The sample consisted of tumor tissue. The V call is TRBV11-1, the J call TRBJ2-5; no clear D gene. The clonotype was recovered from a male donor with papillary thyroid cancer or a benign thyroid nodule (not recorded which). Some clones in this sample may be carry-over from other donors' samples. CDR3 amino acids: CASRLGRQQETQYF. The CDR3 nucleotides read TGTGCCAGTAGATTAGGGCGGCAGCAAGAGACCCAGTACTTC.